The 3 T cell receptor beta chains given below trace back to one sample, sequenced in a study of early T cells in non-severe SARS-CoV-2 infection. Via MiXCR, TCRdb re-called the 5' RACE reads, giving one row per CDR3 protein. The profile shows tens of thousands of distinct CDR3 sequences, about 7.7% of them singletons. Sample: whole blood, taken at baseline. These receptor sequences come from an adult who was a healthcare worker with PCR-confirmed SARS-CoV-2 infection or an uninfected control (not recorded which).

This clonotype was seen only a few times. The chain links TRBV2 to TRBJ2-1; 8 bases fit TRBD2. The length of the CDR3 is 14 residues. Germline CDR1 and CDR2: SNHLY and FYNNEI. V lost 8 bases and J lost 9; bases outside the gene matches: 12. The CDR3 DNA reads TGTGCCAGCGAGCGGGAGATGCCCTCCAGTGAGCAGTTCTTC. It translates to CASEREMPSSEQFF.

This clonotype was observed a few times. The J gene is TRBJ1-2, the V gene TRBV20-1; no definite D call. The CDR3 covers 13 residues. Germline CDR1 is DFQATT and CDR2 is SNEGSKA (reference sequence). The V end lost 1 base, the J end lost 5 bases, and 11 bases lay between the germline ends. This CDR3 is CSARVGIGYGYTF. In nucleotides, the CDR3 is TGCAGTGCTAGAGTCGGGATAGGATATGGCTACACCTTC.

This clonotype occurred many times. The rearrangement joins TRBV29-1 to TRBJ2-7; the D gene could be TRBD1 or TRBD2 (5 bases each). Deletions cut 7 bases from V and 2 bases from J, with 21 bases between. The CDR3 is 15 residues long. CDR1 SQVTM and CDR2 ANQGSEA come from the germline V gene. In DNA, the CDR3 is TGCAGCGCCCGGGACCGGTTAGGGGCCACCTACGAGCAGTACTTC. It is translated as CSARDRLGATYEQYF.